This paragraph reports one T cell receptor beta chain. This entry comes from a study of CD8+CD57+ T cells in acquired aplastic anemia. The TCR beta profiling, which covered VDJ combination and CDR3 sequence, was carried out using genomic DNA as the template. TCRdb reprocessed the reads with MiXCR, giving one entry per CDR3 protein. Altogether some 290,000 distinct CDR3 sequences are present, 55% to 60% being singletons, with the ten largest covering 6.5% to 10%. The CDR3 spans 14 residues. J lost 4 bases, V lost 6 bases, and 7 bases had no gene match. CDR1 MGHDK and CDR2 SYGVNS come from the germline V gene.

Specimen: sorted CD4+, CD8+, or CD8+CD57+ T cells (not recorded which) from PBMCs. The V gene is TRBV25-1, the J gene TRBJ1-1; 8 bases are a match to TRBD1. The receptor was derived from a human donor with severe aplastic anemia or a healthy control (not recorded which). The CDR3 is CASSSRTGSTEAFF. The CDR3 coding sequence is TGTGCCAGCAGCTCTAGGACAGGGAGCACTGAAGCTTTCTTT.